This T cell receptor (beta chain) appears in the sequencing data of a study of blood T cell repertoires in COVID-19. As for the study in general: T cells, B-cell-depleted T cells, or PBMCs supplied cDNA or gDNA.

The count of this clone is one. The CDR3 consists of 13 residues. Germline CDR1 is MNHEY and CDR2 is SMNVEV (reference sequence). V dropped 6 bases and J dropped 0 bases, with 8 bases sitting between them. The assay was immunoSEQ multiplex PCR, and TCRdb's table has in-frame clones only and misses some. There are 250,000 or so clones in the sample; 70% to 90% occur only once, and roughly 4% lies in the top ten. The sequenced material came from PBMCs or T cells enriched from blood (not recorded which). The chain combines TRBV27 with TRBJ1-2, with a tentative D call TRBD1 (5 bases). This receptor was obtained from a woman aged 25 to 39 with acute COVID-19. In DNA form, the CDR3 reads TGTGCCAGCAGCCAAGGGGCTAACTATGGCTACACCTTC. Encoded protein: CASSQGANYGYTF.